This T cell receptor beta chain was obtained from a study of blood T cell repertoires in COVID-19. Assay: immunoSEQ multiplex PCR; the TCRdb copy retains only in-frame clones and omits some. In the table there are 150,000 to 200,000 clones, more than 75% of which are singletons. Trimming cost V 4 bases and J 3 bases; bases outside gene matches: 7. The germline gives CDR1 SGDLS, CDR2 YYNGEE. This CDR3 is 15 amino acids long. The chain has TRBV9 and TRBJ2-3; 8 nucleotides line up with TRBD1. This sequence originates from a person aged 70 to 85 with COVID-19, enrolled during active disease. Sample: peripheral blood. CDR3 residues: CASSFRGRSTDTQYF. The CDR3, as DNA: TGTGCCAGCAGCTTCAGGGGGCGATCGACAGATACGCAGTATTTT.